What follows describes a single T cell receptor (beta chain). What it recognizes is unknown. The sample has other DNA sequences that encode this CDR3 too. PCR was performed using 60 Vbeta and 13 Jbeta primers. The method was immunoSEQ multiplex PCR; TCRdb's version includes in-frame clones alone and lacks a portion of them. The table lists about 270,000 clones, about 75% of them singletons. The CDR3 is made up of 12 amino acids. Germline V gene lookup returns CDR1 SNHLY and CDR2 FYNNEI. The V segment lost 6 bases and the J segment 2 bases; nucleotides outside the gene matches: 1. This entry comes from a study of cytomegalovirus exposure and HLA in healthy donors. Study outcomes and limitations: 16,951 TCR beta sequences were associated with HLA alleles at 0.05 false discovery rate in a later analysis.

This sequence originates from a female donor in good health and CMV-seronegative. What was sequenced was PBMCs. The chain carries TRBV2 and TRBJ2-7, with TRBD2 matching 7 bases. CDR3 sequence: CASRGGAYEQYF. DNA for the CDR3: TGTGCCAGCAGGGGGGGGGCCTACGAGCAGTACTTC.